This T cell receptor (beta chain) was found in a study of CD8 T cells in Susac syndrome. Looking at the study overall: Treatment status at blood draw for the Susac syndrome patients was therapy-naive, corticosteroids, or intravenous immunoglobulin alone. Study-wide points: The number of individuals included in the study's TCR sequencing and HLA analysis was acknowledged as relatively small.

Comments on this clonotype: The target antigen is unknown.

CDR3 length equals 13 residues. CDR1 is LGHDT, CDR2 YNNKEL, per germline (reference sequence). The germline V and J ends were trimmed by 5 bases and 1 base, with 9 bases remaining between them. Blood CD8+ and CD4+ T cells underwent high-throughput TCR beta sequencing. FACS enriched CD8+ TEMRA cells, while bulk CD8+ and CD4+ were negatively isolated. Reverse transcription used about 0.5 to 1 ug RNA and random hexamers. TCRdb re-derived calls from the immunoSEQ multiplex PCR reads in MiXCR, one entry per CDR3 protein. The data contain roughly 200,000 distinct CDR3 sequences, around 94% of them seen just once; the ten biggest clones take up approximately 0.11%.

The sample taken for sequencing was CD4+ T cells from PBMCs. The TCR was taken from a human donor with Susac syndrome. This sequence joins TRBV3-1 and TRBJ2-7, with D perhaps being TRBD1 or TRBD2 (5 bases each). In DNA form, the CDR3 reads TGTGCCAGCAGCTCCTGGGGGTCCTACGAGCAGTACTTC. It codes for CASSSWGSYEQYF.